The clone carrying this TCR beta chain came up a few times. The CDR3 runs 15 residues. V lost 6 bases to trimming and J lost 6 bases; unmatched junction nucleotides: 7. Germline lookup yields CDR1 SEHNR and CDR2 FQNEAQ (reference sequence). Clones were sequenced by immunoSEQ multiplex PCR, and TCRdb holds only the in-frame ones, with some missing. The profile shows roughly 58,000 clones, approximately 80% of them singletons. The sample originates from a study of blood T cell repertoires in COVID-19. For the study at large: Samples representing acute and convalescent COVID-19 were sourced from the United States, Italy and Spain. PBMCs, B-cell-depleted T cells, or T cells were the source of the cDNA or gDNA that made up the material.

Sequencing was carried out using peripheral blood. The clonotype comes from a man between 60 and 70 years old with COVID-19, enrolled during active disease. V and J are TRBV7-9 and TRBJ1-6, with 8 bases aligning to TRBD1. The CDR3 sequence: CASSSGTGFNSPLHF. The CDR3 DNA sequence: TGTGCCAGCAGTTCCGGGACAGGCTTTAATTCACCCCTCCACTTT.